This paragraph reports one TCR beta chain. The target antigen is unknown. Repertoires were generated with immunoSEQ multiplex PCR, while TCRdb's copy carries only in-frame clones and drops some. The sample yields about 40,000 clones, 75% to 90% seen once. This record belongs to a study of OX40 agonist ivuxolimab in advanced cancers. On the study more broadly: Averaging 60 years in age, with a range of roughly 20 to 90, the cohort was approximately 84% male. General observations from the study: Among expanded peripheral T cells, antigen specificity went undetermined.

The receptor was isolated from an adult with an advanced solid tumor such as melanoma, head and neck, liver or kidney cancer. The specimen comprised CD4+ or CD8+ T cells sorted from blood, sampled in a trial of the OX40 agonist ivuxolimab.

The CDR3 bases are TGTGCCAGCAGCGACCTTTACGAGCAGTACTTC. It specifies CASSDLYEQYF. V gene TRBV9 combines with J gene TRBJ2-7; D not certain. The CDR3 sequence is 11 residues long. The germline gives CDR1 SGDLS, CDR2 YYNGEE. V lost 3 bases, J lost 4 bases, and 5 bases lay in between.